Described below is a single T cell receptor beta chain sequence and its context. V shed 1 base and J shed 9 bases, with 7 bases lying between them. This CDR3 contains 13 residues. Looked up from germline, CDR1 is SGHVS and CDR2 is FQNEAQ. These data come from a study of blood T cell repertoires in COVID-19. Looking at the study overall: Italy, Spain and the United States were the sources of the convalescent and acute COVID-19 samples. PBMCs, B-cell-depleted T cells, or T cells were the source of the cDNA or gDNA that made up the material.

As originally analysed: Estimation of nucleated cell counts was performed using reference gene primer amplification. The data were produced by immunoSEQ multiplex PCR, yet TCRdb's version contains in-frame clones alone and is incomplete. V, J and clone size are those of that table, while D and trimming were read from the DNA. Here the sample spans approximately 38,000 clones, approximately 90% being singletons. This chain connects TRBV7-8 to TRBJ1-6; D not resolved. The sequence derives from a human donor in a cohort sampled during active COVID-19. The sequenced sample consisted of peripheral blood. The CDR3, as DNA: TGTGCCAGCAGCTTAGACGGTCTTTCACCCCTCCACTTT. The encoded protein is CASSLDGLSPLHF.